These 5 T cell receptor beta chains were sequenced from one sample in a study of T cells in women clearing cervical HPV infection. The repertoire was sequenced with immunoSEQ multiplex PCR; TCRdb's copy has only in-frame clones and lacks some. This listing includes over 45,000 clones. Sequencing used blood buffy coat. Receptors were obtained from a woman between 18 and 70 years old with a cervical HPV16 infection that either progressed to CIN3+ or cleared (not recorded which).

On this clone itself: The observed sequence ends 3 residues before the CDR3 terminus, with the missing tail filled in from the germline J gene. The rearrangement links TRBV6-1 to TRBJ2-3; TRBD2 matches 8 bases. Per the germline V gene, CDR1 is MNHNS and CDR2 is SASEGT. This CDR3 comprises 15 residues. The junction had 4 bases not matched to a gene; V was cut back by 3 bases and J by 2 bases. CDR3 region: CASSDGTRPTDTQYF. CDR3 DNA, as far as it was read: TGTGCCAGCAGTGACGGGACTAGACCCACAGATACG.

About this clone: Read data end 3 residues before the CDR3 end; the end is taken from the germline J gene. V gene TRBV5-1 combines with J gene TRBJ2-3; D is unresolved. This CDR3 has 12 residues. CDR1 SGHRS and CDR2 YFSETQ come from the germline V gene. V shed 7 bases and J shed 6 bases, with 12 bases lying between them. The CDR3 here is CASSQPRDTQYF. The CDR3 bases that were read are TGCGCCAGCTCACAGCCGAGGGATACG.

Points on this clone: The read halts 3 residues ahead of the CDR3 end, with the missing end drawn from the germline J gene. The chain uses TRBV18 and TRBJ2-3; 7 nucleotides align to TRBD1. In germline, CDR1 is KGHSH, CDR2 LQKENI. CDR3 length equals 17 residues. J was trimmed by 0 bases and V by 4 bases; bases with no gene match: 10. CDR3 DNA (partial): TGTGCCAGCTCACTAGATGAGACAGGGACAAGCACAGATACG. Amino acids: CASSLDETGTSTDT. The entire CDR3 protein is CASSLDETGTSTDTQYF. The variable domain in full, with the rest retrieved from reference TRBV18 and TRBJ2-3, is NAGVMQNPRHLVRRRGQEARLRCSPMKGHSHVYWYRQLPEEGLKFMVYLQKENIIDESGMPKERFSAEFPKEGPSILRIQQVVRGDSAAYFCASSLDETGTSTDTQYFGPGTRLTVL.

As regards this clone: The read is 3 residues too short to cover the CDR3 end, so that end is filled in from the germline J gene. The rearrangement links TRBV5-1 to TRBJ2-1; a possible D gene is TRBD2 (5 bases). The CDR3 sequence is 14 residues long. Germline assignment: CDR1 SGHRS and CDR2 YFSETQ. Trimming took 4 bases from V and 8 from J, leaving 16 bases between them. CDR3 residues: CASSGDYANDEQFF. CDR3 DNA (partial): TGCGCCAGCAGCGGTGACTATGCCAACGATGAG.

With regard to this clone: The read ends 3 residues before the CDR3 terminus; that terminus is restored from the germline J gene. The V call is TRBV10-3, the J call TRBJ2-7; a weak D match, TRBD1 (6 bases). The CDR3 covers 12 residues. The germline V gene has CDR1 ENHRY and CDR2 SYGVKD. V was pared by 5 bases and J by 4 bases, with 9 bases between. CDR3 residues: CAISTGQYEQYF. The CDR3 DNA, read in part, is TGTGCCATCAGTACAGGACAGTACGAG.